The 18 T cell receptor beta chains given below trace back to one sample, sequenced in a study of T cell responses to AZD1222 COVID-19 vaccine listed by TCRdb under 2021. The meaning of the sample's time point label: about 28 days (+/-7) after the second vaccine dose. Receptor amplification or capture employed the immunoSEQ multiplex PCR assay. The table was pulled from immuneACCESS by TCRdb, which kept in-frame rearrangements only. Such tables lose some clones; where checked, under half of the loss comes from unresolved V genes, and the rest has no known cause. For this sample there are about 120,000 clones; around nine tenths appear just once. Clones ranked in the top ten supply more than 2% of the sample. Sequencing was performed on peripheral blood, taken 28 days after the second AZD1222 dose. The origin of the receptors is an adult who received the AZD1222 COVID-19 vaccine.

The chain employs TRBV5-1 and TRBJ2-3; possible D gene TRBD1, 5 bases. CDR3 length equals 14 residues. V gave up 0 bases and J gave up 3 bases, with 8 bases separating them. Germline-derived CDR1 and CDR2 are SGHRS and YFSETQ. The CDR3 region is CASSLVGVTDTQYF. In DNA form, the CDR3 reads TGCGCCAGCAGCTTGGTAGGGGTGACAGATACGCAGTATTTT.

The genes are TRBV4-3 and TRBJ1-2; 12 nucleotides align to TRBD1. Per the germline V gene, CDR1 is LGHNA and CDR2 is YSLEER. The CDR3 spans 19 residues. V gave up 2 bases and J gave up 0 bases; unmatched junction bases: 10. The CDR3 DNA sequence: TGCGCCAGCAGCCAAAGCCAATCGGGACAGGGGGCTGCTAACTATGGCTACACCTTC. Protein sequence: CASSQSQSGQGAANYGYTF.

The chain carries TRBV28 and TRBJ2-1; 9 bases agree with TRBD1. This CDR3 comprises 14 residues. V gave up 2 bases and J gave up 6 bases; unmatched junction bases: 2. Germline CDR1 and CDR2: MDHEN and SYDVKM. The CDR3 protein is CASSLPQGANEQFF. CDR3 sequence (DNA): TGTGCCAGCAGTTTACCACAGGGGGCCAATGAGCAGTTCTTC.

The gene calls are TRBV9 and TRBJ1-2; the D gene is possibly TRBD1 (5 bases). With 0 bases removed from V and 3 bases from J, the gap between germline ends came to 18 bases. CDR1 is SGDLS, CDR2 YYNGEE, per germline. The CDR3 length is 17 residues. This chain's CDR3 is CASSVALDSSPDYGYTF. CDR3 DNA: TGTGCCAGCAGCGTAGCTTTAGACAGCTCCCCCGACTATGGCTACACCTTC.

The V call is TRBV5-1, the J call TRBJ1-1, with TRBD1 matching over 9 bases. The germline V gene has CDR1 SGHRS and CDR2 YFSETQ. With 4 bases clipped from V and 10 bases from J, the junction kept 11 bases outside the gene matches. This CDR3 region has 14 residues. CDR3 loop: CASSREGQGMVAFF. CDR3 DNA sequence: TGCGCCAGCAGCCGGGAGGGACAGGGAATGGTAGCTTTCTTT.

V is TRBV7-9 and J is TRBJ1-1; TRBD1 agrees at 8 bases. This CDR3 region has 12 residues. Trimming removed 5 bases from V and 5 bases from J; junction bases left unmatched: 1. Germline V gene data show CDR1 as SEHNR and CDR2 as FQNEAQ (reference sequence). The CDR3 loop is CASSTGGTEAFF. DNA of the CDR3: TGTGCCAGCAGCACAGGGGGGACTGAAGCTTTCTTT.

This clone counts as medium-sized (0.01 to 0.1%). The chain is built from TRBV6-5 and TRBJ1-2; D remains unclear. CDR3 length equals 16 residues. V lost 2 bases to trimming and J lost 2 bases, with 15 bases between them. Germline V gene data show CDR1 as MNHEY and CDR2 as SVGAGI. The CDR3 loop is CASSYIGRATNYGYTF. The CDR3 nucleotides are TGTGCCAGCAGTTACATCGGTCGGGCAACCAACTATGGCTACACCTTC.

This chain joins TRBV3-1 (or the pseudogene TRBV3-2) and TRBJ2-7, with unresolved D. CDR1 is LGHDT and CDR2 is YNNKEL in the germline V gene (reference sequence). The length of the CDR3 is 13 residues. V was trimmed by 5 bases and J by 5 bases, leaving 13 bases between them. CDR3 nucleotide sequence: TGTGCCAGCAGCTTAAGCGTAGTCCACGAGCAGTACTTC. It yields the protein CASSLSVVHEQYF.

This rearrangement joins TRBV15 to TRBJ2-4; D not resolved. From germline, CDR1 is LNHNV and CDR2 YYDKDF (reference sequence). V gave up 0 bases and J gave up 4 bases, with 10 bases separating them. The CDR3 runs to 15 residues. CDR3 in amino acids: CATSREGSSKNIQYF. CDR3 nucleotide sequence: TGTGCCACCAGCAGAGAGGGGTCTTCTAAAAACATTCAGTACTTC.

V gene TRBV30 combines with J gene TRBJ1-1; TRBD1 might be the D (5 bases). There are 13 residues in the CDR3. Germline V gene lookup returns CDR1 GTSNPN and CDR2 SVGIG (reference sequence). Deletions cut 5 bases from V and 3 bases from J, with 13 bases between. This CDR3 is CAWEGVSDTEAFF. CDR3 nucleotides: TGTGCCTGGGAAGGGGTCTCCGACACTGAAGCTTTCTTT.

The J gene is TRBJ2-5, the V gene TRBV7-3; TRBD2 is a possible D gene (6 bases). The CDR3 extends over 14 amino acids. Germline CDR1 is SGHTA and CDR2 is FQGTGA. The V and J ends lost 5 bases and 7 bases respectively, with 17 bases between them. The CDR3 sequence is CASSAGTPAGTQYF. DNA of the CDR3: TGTGCCAGCAGCGCCGGGACTCCCGCGGGGACCCAGTACTTC.

V gene TRBV7-9 combines with J gene TRBJ1-1, with TRBD1 matching 11 bases. With V trimmed by 5 bases and J by 3 bases, 8 bases remained unmatched. The germline V gene encodes CDR1 SEHNR and CDR2 FQNEAQ (reference sequence). The CDR3 contains 16 residues. The CDR3 coding sequence is TGTGCCAGCAGCCCCTCCGGGACAGGGGGGCACACTGAAGCTTTCTTT. Its translation: CASSPSGTGGHTEAFF.

The V and J genes are TRBV24-1 and TRBJ1-4; TRBD1 matches 9 bases. This CDR3 region has 16 residues. Germline CDR1 is KGHDR and CDR2 is SFDVKD. The ends lost 4 bases at V and 7 bases at J; junction bases unmatched: 9. The CDR3 DNA is TGTGCCACCAGTGACCCTAACAGGGGGCCCAGTGAAAAACTGTTTTTT. Its protein is CATSDPNRGPSEKLFF.

This sequence joins TRBV29-1 and TRBJ1-3, with TRBD1 as a possible D gene (5 bases). Trimming pared 7 bases from V and 2 bases from J, leaving 12 bases between. This CDR3 is built from 13 residues. Germline loops: CDR1 SQVTM, CDR2 ANQGSEA. CDR3 in amino acids: CSGLRTPGNTIYF. CDR3 in DNA: TGCAGCGGCCTCCGGACACCTGGAAACACCATATATTTT.

This clone was detected only once. The chain is built from TRBV19 and TRBJ1-3; 11 bases line up with TRBD1. The V and J ends lost 3 bases and 8 bases, in that order; junction bases with no gene match: 3. CDR3 length equals 14 residues. Germline V gene sequence: CDR1 LNHDA, CDR2 SQIVND (reference sequence). CDR3 sequence reads: CASSIGQGAYTIYF. The CDR3 region has the DNA TGTGCCAGTAGTATCGGACAGGGGGCGTACACCATATATTTT.

The chain combines TRBV4-3 with TRBJ2-7; possibly TRBD1 for D (5 bases). CDR1 is LGHNA, CDR2 YSLEER, per germline. The CDR3 has 15 residues. Trimming pared 2 bases from V and 0 bases from J, leaving 11 bases between. The CDR3 sequence is CASSQQGYHSYEQYF. For the CDR3, the DNA is TGCGCCAGCAGCCAACAGGGATACCACTCCTACGAGCAGTACTTC.

The chain has TRBV10-3 and TRBJ2-3; 9 bases fit TRBD1. Germline trimming cut 4 bases from V and 5 bases from J; bases unmatched to any gene: 4. Looked up from germline, CDR1 is ENHRY and CDR2 is SYGVKD. The length of the CDR3 is 14 residues. The DNA of the CDR3 is TGTGCCATCAGTGTGGACAGGGGCGTAGATACGCAGTATTTT. This sequence encodes CAISVDRGVDTQYF.

The chain uses TRBV29-1 and TRBJ2-7; 8 bases fit TRBD1. The CDR3 runs 13 residues. Germline-derived CDR1 and CDR2 are SQVTM and ANQGSEA. V dropped 4 bases and J dropped 2; count of bases not matched to a gene: 4. Here the CDR3 DNA reads TGCAGCGTTGCGGGACAGGTACCCTACGAGCAGTACTTC. Translating gives CSVAGQVPYEQYF.